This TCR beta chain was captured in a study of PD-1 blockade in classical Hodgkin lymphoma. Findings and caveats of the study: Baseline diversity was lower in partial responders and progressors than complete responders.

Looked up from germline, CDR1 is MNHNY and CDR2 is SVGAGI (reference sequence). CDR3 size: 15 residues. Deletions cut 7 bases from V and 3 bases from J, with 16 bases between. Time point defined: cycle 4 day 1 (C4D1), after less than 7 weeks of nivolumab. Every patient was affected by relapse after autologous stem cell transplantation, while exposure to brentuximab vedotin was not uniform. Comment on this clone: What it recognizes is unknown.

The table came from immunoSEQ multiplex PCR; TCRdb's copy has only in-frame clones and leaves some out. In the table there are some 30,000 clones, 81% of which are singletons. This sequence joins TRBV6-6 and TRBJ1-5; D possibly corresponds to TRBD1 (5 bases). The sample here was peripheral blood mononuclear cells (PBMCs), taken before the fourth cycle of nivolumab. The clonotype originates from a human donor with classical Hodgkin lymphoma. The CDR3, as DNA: TGTGCCAGCACCCAGCGGGGGTCGGACAATCAGCCCCAGCATTTT. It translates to CASTQRGSDNQPQHF.